This T cell receptor (beta chain) appears in the sequencing data of a study of blood T cells in healthy people across ages. This CDR3 comprises 15 residues. V was clipped by 4 bases and J by 0 bases, with 9 bases between them. Through a sample-barcoded 5' primer and a J-beta primer mix, a second PCR was run for about 6 to 12 cycles. TCRdb re-analysed the 5' RACE reads in MiXCR, keeping a single row per CDR3 protein. The sample records about 2 million distinct CDR3 sequences, around half being singletons. The genes are TRBV12-3 or TRBV12-4 and TRBJ1-4; D is undetermined. The sequence came from a woman aged 40 to 50 in good health. Sequenced sample: blood. This chain's CDR3 is CASSWRSATNEKLFF. The CDR3 bases are TGTGCCAGCAGTTGGCGGAGTGCAACTAATGAAAAACTGTTTTTT.